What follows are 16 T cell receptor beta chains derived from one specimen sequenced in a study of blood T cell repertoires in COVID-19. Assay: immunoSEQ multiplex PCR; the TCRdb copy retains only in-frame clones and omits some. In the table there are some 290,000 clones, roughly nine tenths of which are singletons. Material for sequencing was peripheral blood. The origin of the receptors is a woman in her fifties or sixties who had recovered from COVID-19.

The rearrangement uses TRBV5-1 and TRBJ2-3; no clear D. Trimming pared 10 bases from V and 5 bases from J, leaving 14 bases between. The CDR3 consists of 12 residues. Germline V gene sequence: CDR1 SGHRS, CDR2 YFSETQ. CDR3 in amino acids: CASRFVGDTQYF. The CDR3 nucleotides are TGCGCCTCACGTTTTGTCGGAGATACGCAGTATTTT.

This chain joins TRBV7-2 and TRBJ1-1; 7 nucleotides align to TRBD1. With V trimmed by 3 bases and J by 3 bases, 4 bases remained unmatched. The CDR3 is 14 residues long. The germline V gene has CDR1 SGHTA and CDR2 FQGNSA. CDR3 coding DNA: TGTGCCAGCAGCTTCAGAACAGGGGACACTGAAGCTTTCTTT. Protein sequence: CASSFRTGDTEAFF.

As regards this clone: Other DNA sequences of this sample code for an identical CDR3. The CDR3, as DNA: TGCGCCAGCAGCTTGGCGGGTTCTGGAAACACCATATATTTT. As protein: CASSLAGSGNTIYF. This rearrangement joins TRBV5-1 to TRBJ1-3; unclear D gene. There are 14 residues in the CDR3. Trimming took off 0 bases at V and 1 base at J, with 5 bases between the two ends. Germline-derived CDR1 and CDR2 are SGHRS and YFSETQ.

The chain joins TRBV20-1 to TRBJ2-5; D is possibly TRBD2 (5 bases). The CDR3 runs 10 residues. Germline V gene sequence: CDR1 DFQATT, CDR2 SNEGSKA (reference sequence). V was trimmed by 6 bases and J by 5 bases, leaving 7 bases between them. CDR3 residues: CSAGEETQYF. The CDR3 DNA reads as TGCAGTGCCGGGGAGGAGACCCAGTACTTC.

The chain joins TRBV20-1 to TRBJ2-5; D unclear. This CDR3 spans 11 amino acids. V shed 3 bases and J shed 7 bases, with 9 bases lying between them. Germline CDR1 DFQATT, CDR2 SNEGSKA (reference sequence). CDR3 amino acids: CSARSPGTQYF. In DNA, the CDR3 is TGCAGTGCTAGGTCCCCCGGGACCCAGTACTTC.

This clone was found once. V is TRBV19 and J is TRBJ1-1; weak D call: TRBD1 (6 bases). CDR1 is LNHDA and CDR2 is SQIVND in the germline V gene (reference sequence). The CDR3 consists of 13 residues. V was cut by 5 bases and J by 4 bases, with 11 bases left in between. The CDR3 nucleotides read TGTGCCAGTAGTTCGCAGGGGATCACTGAAGCTTTCTTT. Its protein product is CASSSQGITEAFF.

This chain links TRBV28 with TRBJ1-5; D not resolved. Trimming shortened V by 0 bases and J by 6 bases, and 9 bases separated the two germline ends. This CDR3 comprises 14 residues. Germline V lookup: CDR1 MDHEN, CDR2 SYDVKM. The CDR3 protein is CASSLWGEGQPQHF. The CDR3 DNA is TGTGCCAGCAGTTTATGGGGAGAGGGTCAGCCCCAGCATTTT.

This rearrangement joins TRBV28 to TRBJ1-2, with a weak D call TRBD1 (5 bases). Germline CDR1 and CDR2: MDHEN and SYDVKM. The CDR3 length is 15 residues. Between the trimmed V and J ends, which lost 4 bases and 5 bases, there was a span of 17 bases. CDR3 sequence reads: CASSSTPGRRYGYTF. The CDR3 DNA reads TGTGCCAGCAGTTCCACCCCAGGGAGGAGGTATGGCTACACCTTC.

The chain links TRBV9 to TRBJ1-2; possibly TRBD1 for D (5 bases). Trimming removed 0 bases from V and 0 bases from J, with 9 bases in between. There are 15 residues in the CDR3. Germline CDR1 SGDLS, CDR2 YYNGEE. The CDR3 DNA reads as TGTGCCAGCAGCGTAGTTCGGGGGTCTAACTATGGCTACACCTTC. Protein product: CASSVVRGSNYGYTF.

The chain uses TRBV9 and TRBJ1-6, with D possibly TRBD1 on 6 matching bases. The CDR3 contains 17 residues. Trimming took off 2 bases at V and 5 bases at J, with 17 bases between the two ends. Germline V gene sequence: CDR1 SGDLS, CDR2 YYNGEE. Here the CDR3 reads CASSVRGAGVNNSPLHF. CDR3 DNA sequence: TGTGCCAGCAGCGTGAGAGGGGCAGGGGTGAATAATTCACCCCTCCACTTT.

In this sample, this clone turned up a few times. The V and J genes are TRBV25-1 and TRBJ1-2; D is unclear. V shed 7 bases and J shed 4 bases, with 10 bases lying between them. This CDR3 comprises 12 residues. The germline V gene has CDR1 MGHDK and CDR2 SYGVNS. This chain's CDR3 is CASKSSVYGYTF. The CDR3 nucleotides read TGTGCCAGCAAGAGCAGCGTCTATGGCTACACCTTC.

The CDR3 sequence is CAWRFRDFSSGNTIYF. CDR3 DNA: TGTGCCTGGAGGTTCAGGGACTTTAGCTCTGGAAACACCATATATTTT. The V call is TRBV30, the J call TRBJ1-3; a possible D gene is TRBD1 (5 bases). V lost 3 bases to trimming and J lost 0 bases, with 15 bases between them. The germline gives CDR1 GTSNPN, CDR2 SVGIG (reference sequence). This CDR3 spans 16 amino acids.

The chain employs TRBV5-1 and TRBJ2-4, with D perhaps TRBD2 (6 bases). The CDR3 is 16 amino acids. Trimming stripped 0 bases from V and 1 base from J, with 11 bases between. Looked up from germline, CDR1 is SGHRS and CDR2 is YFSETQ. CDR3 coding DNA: TGCGCCAGCAGCTTGGGGGCGGGATGGGCCAAAAACATTCAGTACTTC. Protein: CASSLGAGWAKNIQYF.

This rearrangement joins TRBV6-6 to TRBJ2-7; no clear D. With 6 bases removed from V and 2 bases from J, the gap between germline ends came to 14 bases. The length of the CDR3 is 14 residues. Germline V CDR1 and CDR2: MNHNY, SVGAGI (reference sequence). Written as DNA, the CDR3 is TGTGCCAGCAGCTTCGACTCCCGCACCTACGAGCAGTACTTC. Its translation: CASSFDSRTYEQYF.

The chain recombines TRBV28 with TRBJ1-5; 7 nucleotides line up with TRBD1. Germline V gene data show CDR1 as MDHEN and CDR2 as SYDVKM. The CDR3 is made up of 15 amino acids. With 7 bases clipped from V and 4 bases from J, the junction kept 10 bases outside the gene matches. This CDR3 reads CASTVGGQINQPQHF. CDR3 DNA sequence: TGTGCCAGCACTGTAGGGGGACAGATAAATCAGCCCCAGCATTTT. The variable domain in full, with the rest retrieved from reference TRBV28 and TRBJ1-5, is DVKVTQSSRYLVKRTGEKVFLECVQDMDHENMFWYRQDPGLGLRLIYFSYDVKMKEKGDIPEGYSVSREKKERFSLILESASTNQTSMYLCASTVGGQINQPQHFGDGTRLSIL.

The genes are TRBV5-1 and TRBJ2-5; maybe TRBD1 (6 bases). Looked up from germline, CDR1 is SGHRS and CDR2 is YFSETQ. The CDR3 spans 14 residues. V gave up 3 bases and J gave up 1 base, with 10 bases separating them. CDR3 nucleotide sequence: TGCGCCAGCAGCTCTGGGACATCCCAAGAGACCCAGTACTTC. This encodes CASSSGTSQETQYF.